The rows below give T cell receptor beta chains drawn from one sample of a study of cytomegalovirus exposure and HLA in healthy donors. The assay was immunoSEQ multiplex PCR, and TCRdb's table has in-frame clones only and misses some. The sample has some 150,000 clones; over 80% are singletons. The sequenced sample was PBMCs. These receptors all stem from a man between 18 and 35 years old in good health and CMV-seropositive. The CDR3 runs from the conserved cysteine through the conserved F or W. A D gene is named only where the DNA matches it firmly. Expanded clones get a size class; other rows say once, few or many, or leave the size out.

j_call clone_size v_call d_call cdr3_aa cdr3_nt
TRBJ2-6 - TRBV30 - CALEATGANVLTF TGTGCCTTGGAGGCCACTGGGGCCAACGTCCTGACTTTC
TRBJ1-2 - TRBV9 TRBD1 CASSPGQGTSGYTF TGTGCCAGCAGCCCCGGACAGGGAACGAGTGGCTACACCTTC
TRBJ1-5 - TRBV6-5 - CASSYPWTYSNQPQHF TGTGCCAGCAGTTACCCCTGGACATATAGCAATCAGCCCCAGCATTTT
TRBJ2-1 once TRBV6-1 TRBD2 CASSDRGGARNEQFF TGTGCCAGCAGTGACCGCGGGGGGGCAAGGAATGAGCAGTTCTTC
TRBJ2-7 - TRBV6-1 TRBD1 CASSEGGQGSDEQYF TGTGCCAGCAGTGAAGGGGGACAGGGTTCGGACGAGCAGTACTTC
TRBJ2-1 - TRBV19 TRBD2 CASSRTSGRAGYNEQFF TGTGCCAGTAGTCGGACTAGCGGGAGGGCCGGTTACAATGAGCAGTTCTTC
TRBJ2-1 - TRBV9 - CASSVVGGPLYNEQFF TGTGCCAGCAGCGTAGTTGGCGGGCCCCTCTACAATGAGCAGTTCTTC
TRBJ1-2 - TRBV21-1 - CASTLPDGGTGSLEAGYTF TGTGCCAGCACGCTCCCAGACGGCGGGACAGGGTCCTTGGAGGCTGGCTACACCTTC
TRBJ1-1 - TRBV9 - CASSPPGDTEAFF TGTGCCAGCAGCCCCCCTGGAGACACTGAAGCTTTCTTT
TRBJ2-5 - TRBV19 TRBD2 CATKQAGGNSREAQYF TGTGCCACCAAACAGGCGGGGGGCAACTCAAGAGAGGCCCAGTACTTC
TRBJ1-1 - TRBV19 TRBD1 CASTTGGEAFF TGTGCCAGTACAACAGGGGGAGAAGCTTTCTTT
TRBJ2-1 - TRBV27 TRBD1 CASSWGTGTGEQFF TGTGCCAGCAGTTGGGGGACAGGAACCGGAGAGCAGTTCTTC
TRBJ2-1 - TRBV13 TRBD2 CASSLVTRGGQFF TGTGCCAGCAGCTTAGTAACTCGCGGGGGGCAGTTCTTC
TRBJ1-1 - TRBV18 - CASSENAMVAEAFF TGTGCCAGCTCCGAGAATGCCATGGTAGCTGAAGCTTTCTTT
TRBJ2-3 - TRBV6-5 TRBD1 CASSYGTGEVDTQYF TGTGCCAGCAGTTACGGGACAGGGGAGGTAGATACGCAGTATTTT
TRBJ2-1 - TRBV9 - CASSVAPVQSSYNEQFF TGTGCCAGCAGCGTAGCTCCAGTCCAAAGCTCCTACAATGAGCAGTTCTTC
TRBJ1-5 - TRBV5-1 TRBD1 CASSSGQGAGEPQHF TGCGCCAGCAGCTCCGGACAGGGGGCAGGAGAGCCCCAGCATTTT
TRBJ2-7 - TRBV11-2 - CASSPSGGDYEQYF TGTGCCAGCAGCCCTAGTGGCGGGGACTACGAGCAGTACTTC
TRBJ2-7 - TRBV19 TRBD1 CASSPDRDEQYF TGTGCCAGTAGTCCGGACAGGGACGAGCAGTACTTC
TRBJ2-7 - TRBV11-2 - CASSPTGSRGYEQYF TGTGCCAGCAGCCCCACCGGGAGTAGAGGCTACGAGCAGTACTTC
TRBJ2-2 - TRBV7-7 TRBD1 CASSSTGTGELFF TGTGCTAGCAGCTCGACAGGGACCGGGGAGCTGTTTTTT
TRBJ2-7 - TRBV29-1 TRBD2 CSFGGEIGEQYF TGCAGCTTCGGGGGGGAAATCGGCGAGCAGTACTTC
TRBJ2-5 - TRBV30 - CACEVNTGETQYF TGTGCCTGCGAGGTGAATACCGGGGAGACCCAGTACTTC
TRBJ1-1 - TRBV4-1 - CASSQGVAAMNTEAFF TGCGCCAGCAGCCAAGGAGTCGCGGCAATGAACACTGAAGCTTTCTTT
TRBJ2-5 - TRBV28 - CASSLGLDAAQYF TGTGCCAGCAGTTTAGGCCTAGATGCGGCCCAGTACTTC
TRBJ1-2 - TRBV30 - CAWSPKGLRGYTF TGTGCCTGGAGTCCTAAGGGGCTGAGGGGCTACACCTTC
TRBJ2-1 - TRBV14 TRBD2 CASSQVGLAGYNEQFF TGTGCCAGCAGCCAAGTCGGACTAGCGGGGTACAATGAGCAGTTCTTC
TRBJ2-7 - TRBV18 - CASSPPGLGADYEQYF TGTGCCAGCTCACCTCCAGGGCTCGGCGCCGACTACGAGCAGTACTTC
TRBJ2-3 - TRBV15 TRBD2 CATSRSPGGGTPRADTQYF TGTGCCACCAGCAGATCCCCGGGGGGGGGTACCCCACGGGCAGATACGCAGTATTTT
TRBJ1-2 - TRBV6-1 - CASGGRTPYGYTF TGTGCCAGCGGGGGGAGAACTCCTTATGGCTACACCTTC
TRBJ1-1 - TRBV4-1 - CASSHQGKEAFF TGCGCCAGCAGCCACCAGGGGAAGGAAGCTTTCTTT